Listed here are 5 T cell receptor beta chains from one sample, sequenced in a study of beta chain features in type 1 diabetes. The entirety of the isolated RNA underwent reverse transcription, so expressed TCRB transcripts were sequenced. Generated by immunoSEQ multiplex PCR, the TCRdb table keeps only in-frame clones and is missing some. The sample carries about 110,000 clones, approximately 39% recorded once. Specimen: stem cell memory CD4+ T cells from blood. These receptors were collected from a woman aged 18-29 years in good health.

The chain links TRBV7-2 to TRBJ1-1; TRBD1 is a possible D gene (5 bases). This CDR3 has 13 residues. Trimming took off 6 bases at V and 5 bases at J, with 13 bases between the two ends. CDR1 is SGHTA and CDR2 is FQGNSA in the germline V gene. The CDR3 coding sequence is TGTGCCAGCAGAATAGGGGTGGAAACTGAAGCTTTCTTT. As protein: CASRIGVETEAFF.

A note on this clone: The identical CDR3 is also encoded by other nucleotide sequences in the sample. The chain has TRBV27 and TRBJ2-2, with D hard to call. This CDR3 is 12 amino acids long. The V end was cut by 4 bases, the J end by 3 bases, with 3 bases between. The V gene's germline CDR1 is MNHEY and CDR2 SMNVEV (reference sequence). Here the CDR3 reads CASSSYTGELFF. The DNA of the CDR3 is TGTGCCAGCAGTTCCTACACCGGGGAGCTGTTTTTT.

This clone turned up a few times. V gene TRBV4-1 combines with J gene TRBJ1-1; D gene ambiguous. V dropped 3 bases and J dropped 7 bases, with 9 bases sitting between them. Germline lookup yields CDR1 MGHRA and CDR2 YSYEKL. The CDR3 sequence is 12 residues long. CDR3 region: CASSHAGFEAFF. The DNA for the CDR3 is TGCGCCAGCAGCCACGCAGGCTTTGAAGCTTTCTTT.

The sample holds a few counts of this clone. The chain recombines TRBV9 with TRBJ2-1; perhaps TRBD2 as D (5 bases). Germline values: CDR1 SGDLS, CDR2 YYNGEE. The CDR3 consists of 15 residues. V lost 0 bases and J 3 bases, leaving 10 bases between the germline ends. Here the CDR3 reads CASSVAGSHYNEQFF. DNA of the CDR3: TGTGCCAGCAGCGTAGCGGGATCACACTACAATGAGCAGTTCTTC.

The CDR3 DNA reads as TGCGCCAGCAGCTTGGCTATAAGTGCCCCTAACTATGGCTACACCTTC. Translating it yields CASSLAISAPNYGYTF. J is TRBJ1-2 and V is TRBV5-1; no clear D. The CDR3 length is 16 residues. V gave up 0 bases and J gave up 0 bases, with 12 bases separating them. CDR1 and CDR2 from the germline V gene are SGHRS and YFSETQ.